This T cell receptor (beta chain) was sequenced for a study of shared clonotypes between healthy human individuals. Execution of the assay was at deep level. Sorted-subset replicate PCRs used around 200 ng of genomic DNA. This amount corresponded to about 30,000 T cell genomes. Here immunoSEQ multiplex PCR was the method, and the copy in TCRdb shows in-frame clones only, minus some. The sample includes 700,000 to 950,000 clones, roughly 96% seen only once; the top ten take less than 0.25%. Naive CD8 cells lacked CD45RO, underwent positive selection for CCR7 and left out terminally differentiated effector memory CD45RA+ cells. Donors comprised only Caucasian adults living in Nashville, Tennessee. Specimen: naive CD8+ T cells sorted from blood. This clonotype originated in a man younger than 45 in good health.

CDR3 protein: CASSSTGSKLFF. The CDR3 coding sequence is TGTGCCAGCAGCTCCACGGGGTCAAAACTGTTTTTT. V and J are TRBV9 and TRBJ1-4; no clear D. This CDR3 spans 12 amino acids. The V end was cut by 4 bases, the J end by 10 bases, with 11 bases between. Germline CDR1 and CDR2: SGDLS and YYNGEE.